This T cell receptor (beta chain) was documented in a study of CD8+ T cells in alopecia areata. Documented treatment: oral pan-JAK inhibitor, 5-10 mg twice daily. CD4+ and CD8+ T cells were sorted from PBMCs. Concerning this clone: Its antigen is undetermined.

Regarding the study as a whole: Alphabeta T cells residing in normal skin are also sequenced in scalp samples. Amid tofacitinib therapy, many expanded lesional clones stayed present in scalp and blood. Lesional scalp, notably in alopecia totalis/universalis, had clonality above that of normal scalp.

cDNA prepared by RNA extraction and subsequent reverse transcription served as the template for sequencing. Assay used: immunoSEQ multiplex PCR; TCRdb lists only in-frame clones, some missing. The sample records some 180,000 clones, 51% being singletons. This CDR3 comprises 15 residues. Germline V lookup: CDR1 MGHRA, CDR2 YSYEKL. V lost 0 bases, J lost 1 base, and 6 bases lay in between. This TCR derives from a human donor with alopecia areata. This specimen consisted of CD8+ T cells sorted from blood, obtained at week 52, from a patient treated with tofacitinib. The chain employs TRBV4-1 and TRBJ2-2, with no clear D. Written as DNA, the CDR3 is TGCGCCAGCAGCCAAGAAGAGGAGAACACCGGGGAGCTGTTTTTT. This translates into CASSQEEENTGELFF.